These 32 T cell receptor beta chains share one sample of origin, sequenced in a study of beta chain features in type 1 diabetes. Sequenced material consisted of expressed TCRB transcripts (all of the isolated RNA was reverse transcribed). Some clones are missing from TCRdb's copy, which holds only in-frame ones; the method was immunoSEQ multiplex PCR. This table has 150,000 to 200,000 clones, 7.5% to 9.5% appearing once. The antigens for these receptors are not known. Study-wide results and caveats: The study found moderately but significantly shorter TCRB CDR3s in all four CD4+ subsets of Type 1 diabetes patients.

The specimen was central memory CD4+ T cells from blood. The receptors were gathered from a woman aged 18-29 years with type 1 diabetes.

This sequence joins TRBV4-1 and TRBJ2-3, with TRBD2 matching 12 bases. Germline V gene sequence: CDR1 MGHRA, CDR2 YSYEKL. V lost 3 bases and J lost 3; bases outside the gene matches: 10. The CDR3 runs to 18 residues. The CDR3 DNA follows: TGCGCCAGCAGCCAGGCAAAACCCGGGACTAGCGGGACAGATACGCAGTATTTT. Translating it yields CASSQAKPGTSGTDTQYF.

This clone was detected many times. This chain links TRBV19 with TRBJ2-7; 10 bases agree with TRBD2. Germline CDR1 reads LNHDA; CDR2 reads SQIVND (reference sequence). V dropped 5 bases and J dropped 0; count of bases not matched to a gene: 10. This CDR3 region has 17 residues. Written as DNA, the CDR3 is TGTGCCAGTAGTGTCCTAGCGGGGGCCCCGAGCTCCTACGAGCAGTACTTC. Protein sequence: CASSVLAGAPSSYEQYF.

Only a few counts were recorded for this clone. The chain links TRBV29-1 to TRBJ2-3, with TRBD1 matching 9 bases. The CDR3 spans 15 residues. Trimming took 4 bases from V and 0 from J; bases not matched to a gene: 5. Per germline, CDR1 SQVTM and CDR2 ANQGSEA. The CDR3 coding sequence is TGCAGCGTTGTCGGGACAGGGTTAAGCACAGATACGCAGTATTTT. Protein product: CSVVGTGLSTDTQYF.

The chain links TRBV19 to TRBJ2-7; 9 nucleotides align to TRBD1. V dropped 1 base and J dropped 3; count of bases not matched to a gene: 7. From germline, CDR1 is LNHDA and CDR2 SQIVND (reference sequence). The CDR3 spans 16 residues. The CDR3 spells CASSIAAGQGIYEQYF. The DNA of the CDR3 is TGTGCCAGTAGTATAGCCGCGGGACAGGGTATCTACGAGCAGTACTTC. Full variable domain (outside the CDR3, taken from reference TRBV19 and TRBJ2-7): DGGITQSPKYLFRKEGQNVTLSCEQNLNHDAMYWYRQDPGQGLRLIYYSQIVNDFQKGDIAEGYSVSREKKESFPLTVTSAQKNPTAFYLCASSIAAGQGIYEQYFGPGTRLTVT.

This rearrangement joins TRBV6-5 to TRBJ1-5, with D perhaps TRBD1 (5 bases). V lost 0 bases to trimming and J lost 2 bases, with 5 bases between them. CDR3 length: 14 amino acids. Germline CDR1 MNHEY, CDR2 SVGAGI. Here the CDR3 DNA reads TGTGCCAGCAGTTACTCCAGGGGCAATCAGCCCCAGCATTTT. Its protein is CASSYSRGNQPQHF.

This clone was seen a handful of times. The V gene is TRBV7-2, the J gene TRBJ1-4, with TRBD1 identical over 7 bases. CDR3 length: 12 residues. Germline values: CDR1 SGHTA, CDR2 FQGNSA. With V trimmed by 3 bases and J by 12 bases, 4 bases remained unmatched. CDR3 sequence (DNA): TGTGCCAGCAGCTTCTTCAGGGGGGAACTGTTTTTT. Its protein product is CASSFFRGELFF.

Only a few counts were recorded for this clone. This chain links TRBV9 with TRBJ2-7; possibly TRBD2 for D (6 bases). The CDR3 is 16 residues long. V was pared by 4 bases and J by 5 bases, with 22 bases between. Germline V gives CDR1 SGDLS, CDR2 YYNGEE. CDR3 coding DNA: TGTGCCAGCAGCCTTGGGGACTTTACGGGAGTCAACGAGCAGTACTTC. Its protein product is CASSLGDFTGVNEQYF.

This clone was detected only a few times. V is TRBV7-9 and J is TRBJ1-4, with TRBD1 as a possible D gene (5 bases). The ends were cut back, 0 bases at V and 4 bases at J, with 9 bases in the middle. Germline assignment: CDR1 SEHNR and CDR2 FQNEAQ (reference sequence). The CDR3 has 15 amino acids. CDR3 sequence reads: CASSLAGVYNEKLFF. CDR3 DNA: TGTGCCAGCAGCTTAGCAGGGGTGTATAATGAAAAACTGTTTTTT.

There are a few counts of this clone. This CDR3 is CASSVDAGGLAFF. The CDR3 coding sequence is TGTGCCAGCAGCGTAGATGCAGGGGGCCTAGCTTTCTTT. The chain joins TRBV9 to TRBJ1-1; 8 positions agree with TRBD1. Losses at the gene ends were 0 bases for V and 10 bases for J; bases not matched to a gene: 5. Germline CDR1 SGDLS, CDR2 YYNGEE. This CDR3 has 13 residues.

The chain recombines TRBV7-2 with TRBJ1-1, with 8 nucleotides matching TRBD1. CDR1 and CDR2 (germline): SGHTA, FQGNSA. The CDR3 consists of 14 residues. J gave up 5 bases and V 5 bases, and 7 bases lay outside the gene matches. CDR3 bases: TGTGCCAGCAGCCCCCGGACAGGGATAACTGAAGCTTTCTTT. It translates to CASSPRTGITEAFF.

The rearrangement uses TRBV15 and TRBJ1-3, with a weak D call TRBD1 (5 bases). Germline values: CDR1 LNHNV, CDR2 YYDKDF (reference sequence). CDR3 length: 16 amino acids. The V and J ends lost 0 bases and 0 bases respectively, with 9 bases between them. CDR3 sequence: CATSRDIGASGNTIYF. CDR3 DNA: TGTGCCACCAGCAGAGATATTGGGGCCTCTGGAAACACCATATATTTT.

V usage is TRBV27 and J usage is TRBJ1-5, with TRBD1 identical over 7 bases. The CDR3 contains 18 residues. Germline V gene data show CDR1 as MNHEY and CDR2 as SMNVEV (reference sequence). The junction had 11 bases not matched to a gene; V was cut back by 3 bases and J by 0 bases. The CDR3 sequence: CASSFPHRGGYSNQPQHF. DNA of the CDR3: TGTGCCAGCAGTTTCCCCCACAGGGGCGGTTATAGCAATCAGCCCCAGCATTTT.

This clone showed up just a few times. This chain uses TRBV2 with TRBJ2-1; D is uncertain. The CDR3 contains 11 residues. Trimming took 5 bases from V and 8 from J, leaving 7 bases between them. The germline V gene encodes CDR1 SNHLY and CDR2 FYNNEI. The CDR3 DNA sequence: TGTGCCAGCAGTTACATGTATGAGCAGTTCTTC. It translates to CASSYMYEQFF.

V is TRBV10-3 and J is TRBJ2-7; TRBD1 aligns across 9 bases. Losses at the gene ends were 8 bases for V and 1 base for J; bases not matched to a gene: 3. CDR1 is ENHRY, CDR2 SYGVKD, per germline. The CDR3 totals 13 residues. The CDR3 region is CAIQQGASYEQYF. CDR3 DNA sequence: TGTGCCATCCAACAGGGGGCTTCCTACGAGCAGTACTTC.

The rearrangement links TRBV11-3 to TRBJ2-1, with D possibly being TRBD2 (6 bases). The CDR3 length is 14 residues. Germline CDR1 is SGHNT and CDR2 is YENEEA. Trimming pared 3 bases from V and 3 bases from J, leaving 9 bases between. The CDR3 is CASSFREDYNEQFF. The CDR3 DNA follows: TGTGCCAGCAGCTTCAGGGAGGACTACAATGAGCAGTTCTTC.

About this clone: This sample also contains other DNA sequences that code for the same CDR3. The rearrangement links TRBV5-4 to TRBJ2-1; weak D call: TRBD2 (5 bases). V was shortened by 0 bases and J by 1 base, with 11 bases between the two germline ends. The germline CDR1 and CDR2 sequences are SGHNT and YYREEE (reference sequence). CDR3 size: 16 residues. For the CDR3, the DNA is TGTGCCAGCAGCTTGGGGGGTCGGGGTTCCTACAATGAGCAGTTCTTC. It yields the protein CASSLGGRGSYNEQFF.

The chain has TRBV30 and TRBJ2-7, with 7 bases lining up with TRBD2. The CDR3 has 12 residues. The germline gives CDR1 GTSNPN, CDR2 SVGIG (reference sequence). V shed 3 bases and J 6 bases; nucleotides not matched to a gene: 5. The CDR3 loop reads CAWSRSGGEQYF. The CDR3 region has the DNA TGTGCCTGGAGCCGTTCGGGGGGCGAGCAGTACTTC.

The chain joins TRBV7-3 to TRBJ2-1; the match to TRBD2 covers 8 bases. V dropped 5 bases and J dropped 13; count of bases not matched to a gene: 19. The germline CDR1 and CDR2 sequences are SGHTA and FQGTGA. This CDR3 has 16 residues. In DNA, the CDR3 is TGTGCCAGCAGCCCCTCGGGTGGTAGTAGCGGGATCGCCCAGTTCTTC. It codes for CASSPSGGSSGIAQFF.

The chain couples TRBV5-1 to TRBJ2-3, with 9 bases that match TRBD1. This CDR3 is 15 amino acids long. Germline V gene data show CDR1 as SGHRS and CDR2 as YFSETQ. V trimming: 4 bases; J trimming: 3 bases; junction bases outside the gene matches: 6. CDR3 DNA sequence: TGCGCCAGCAGCGAGACAGGGGGTGGGACAGATACGCAGTATTTT. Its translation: CASSETGGGTDTQYF.

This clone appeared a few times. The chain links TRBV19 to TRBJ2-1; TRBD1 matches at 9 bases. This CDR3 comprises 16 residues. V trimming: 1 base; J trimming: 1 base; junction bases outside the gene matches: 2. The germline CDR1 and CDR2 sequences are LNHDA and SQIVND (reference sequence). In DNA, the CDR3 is TGTGCCAGTAGTATAGGGACAGGGGTGTCCTACAATGAGCAGTTCTTC. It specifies CASSIGTGVSYNEQFF.

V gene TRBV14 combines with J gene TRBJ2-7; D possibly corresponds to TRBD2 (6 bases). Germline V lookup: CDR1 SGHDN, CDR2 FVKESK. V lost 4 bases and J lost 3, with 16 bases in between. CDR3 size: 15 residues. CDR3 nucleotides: TGTGCCAGCAGCCCCAGAACGGGAGTTGGCTACGAGCAGTACTTC. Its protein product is CASSPRTGVGYEQYF.

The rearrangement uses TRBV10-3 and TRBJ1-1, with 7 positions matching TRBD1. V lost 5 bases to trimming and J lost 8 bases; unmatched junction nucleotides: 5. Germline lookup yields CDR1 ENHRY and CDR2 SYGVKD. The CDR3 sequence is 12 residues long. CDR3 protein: CAISRTGSEAFF. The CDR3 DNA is TGTGCCATCAGTAGGACAGGCTCCGAAGCTTTCTTT.

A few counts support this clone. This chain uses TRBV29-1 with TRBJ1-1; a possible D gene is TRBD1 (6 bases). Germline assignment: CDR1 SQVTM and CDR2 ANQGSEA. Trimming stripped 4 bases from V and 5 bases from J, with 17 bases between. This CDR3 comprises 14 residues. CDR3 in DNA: TGCAGCGTTGCACCGCGGGTGGGGGCGACTGAAGCTTTCTTT. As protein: CSVAPRVGATEAFF.

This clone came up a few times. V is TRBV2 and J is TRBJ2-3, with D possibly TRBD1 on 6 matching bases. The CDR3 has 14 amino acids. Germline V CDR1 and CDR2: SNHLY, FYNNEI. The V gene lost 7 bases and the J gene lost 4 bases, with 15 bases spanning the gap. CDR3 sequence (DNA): TGTGCCAGCAACCAACAGGGAGTATCAGATACGCAGTATTTT. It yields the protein CASNQQGVSDTQYF.

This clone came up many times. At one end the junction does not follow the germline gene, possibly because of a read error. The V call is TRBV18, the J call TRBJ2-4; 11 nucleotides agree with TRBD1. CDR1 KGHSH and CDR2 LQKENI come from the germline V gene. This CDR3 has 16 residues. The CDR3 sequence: CASSQGQGASNNIQYF. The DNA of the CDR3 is TGTGCCAGCTCACAAGGACAGGGGGCTTCCAACAACATTCAGTACTTC.

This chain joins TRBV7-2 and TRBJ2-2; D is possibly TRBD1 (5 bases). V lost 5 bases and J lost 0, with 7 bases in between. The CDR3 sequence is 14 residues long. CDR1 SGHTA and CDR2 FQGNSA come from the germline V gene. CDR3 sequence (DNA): TGTGCCAGCAGCGCAGGGCCGAACACCGGGGAGCTGTTTTTT. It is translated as CASSAGPNTGELFF.

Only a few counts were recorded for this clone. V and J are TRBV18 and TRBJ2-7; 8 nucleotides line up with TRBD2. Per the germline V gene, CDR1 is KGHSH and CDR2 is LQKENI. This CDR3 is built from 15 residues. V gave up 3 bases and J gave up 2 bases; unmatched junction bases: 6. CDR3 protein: CASSPSVSGTYEQYF. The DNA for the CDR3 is TGTGCCAGCTCACCCTCCGTTAGCGGGACCTACGAGCAGTACTTC.

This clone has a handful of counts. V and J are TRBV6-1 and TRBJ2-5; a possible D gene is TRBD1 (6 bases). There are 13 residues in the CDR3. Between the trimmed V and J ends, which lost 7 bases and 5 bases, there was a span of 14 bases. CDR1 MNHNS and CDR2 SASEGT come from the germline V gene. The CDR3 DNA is TGTGCCAGCACTCTAGGCAGGGGCGAGACCCAGTACTTC. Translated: CASTLGRGETQYF.

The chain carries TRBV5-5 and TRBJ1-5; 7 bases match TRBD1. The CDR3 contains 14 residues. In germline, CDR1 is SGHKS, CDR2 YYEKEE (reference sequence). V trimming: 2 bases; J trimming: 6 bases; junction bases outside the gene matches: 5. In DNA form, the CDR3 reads TGTGCCAGCAGCTTACAGGGGTCTGCTCAGCCCCAGCATTTT. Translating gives CASSLQGSAQPQHF.

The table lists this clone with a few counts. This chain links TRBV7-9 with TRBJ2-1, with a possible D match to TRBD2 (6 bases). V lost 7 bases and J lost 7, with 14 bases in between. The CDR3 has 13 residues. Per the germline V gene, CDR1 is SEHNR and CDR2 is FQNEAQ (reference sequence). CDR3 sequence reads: CASTPLSGNEQFF. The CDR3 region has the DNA TGTGCCAGCACCCCCCTAAGCGGGAATGAGCAGTTCTTC.

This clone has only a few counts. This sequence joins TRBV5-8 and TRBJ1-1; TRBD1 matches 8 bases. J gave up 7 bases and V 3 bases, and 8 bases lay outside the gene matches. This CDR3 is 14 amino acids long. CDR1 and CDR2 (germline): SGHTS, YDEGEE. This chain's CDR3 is CASSSTGDLNEAFF. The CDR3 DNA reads TGTGCCAGCAGCTCGACAGGGGACCTCAATGAAGCTTTCTTT. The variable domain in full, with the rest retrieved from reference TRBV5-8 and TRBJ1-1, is EAGVTQSPTHLIKTRGQQATLRCSPISGHTSVYWYQQALGLGLQFLLWYDEGEERNRGNFPPRFSGRQFPNYSSELNVNALELEDSALYLCASSSTGDLNEAFFGQGTRLTVV.

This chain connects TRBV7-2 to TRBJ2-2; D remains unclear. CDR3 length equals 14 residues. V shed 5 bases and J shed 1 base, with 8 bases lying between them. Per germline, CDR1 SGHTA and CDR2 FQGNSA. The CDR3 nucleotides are TGTGCCAGCAGCCCTAACTGGAACACCGGGGAGCTGTTTTTT. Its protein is CASSPNWNTGELFF.